This TCR beta chain was captured by sequencing in a study of cytomegalovirus exposure and HLA in healthy donors. In regard to this clone: Antigen: not known.

The germline gives CDR1 SGHRS, CDR2 YFSETQ. The CDR3 spans 16 residues. V shed 4 bases, J shed 3 bases, and the junction held 9 bases outside the gene matches. Produced via immunoSEQ multiplex PCR; TCRdb's table is partial and in-frame only. This sample has 140,000 to 150,000 clones, with about 95% found just once. The donors formed part of the roughly 120-subject validation cohort, distinct from the approximately 670-subject first cohort. General observations from the study: Published work reported that the classifier diagnosed cytomegalovirus status with high specificity and sensitivity.

The sequence derives from a man aged 18 to 30 in good health and CMV-seropositive. V usage is TRBV5-1 and J usage is TRBJ1-1; 10 nucleotides agree with TRBD1. The sequenced sample consisted of PBMCs. CDR3 in amino acids: CASSLTGGERDTEAFF. CDR3 in DNA: TGCGCCAGCAGCCTGACAGGGGGCGAGAGGGACACTGAAGCTTTCTTT.